This entry features one T cell receptor (beta chain) sequence. This sample was taken from a study of cytomegalovirus exposure and HLA in healthy donors. Study-wide context: Out of about 410 genotyped donors, less than 90% belonged to the Caucasian-associated ancestry cluster.

Germline CDR1 is LNHDA and CDR2 is SQIVND (reference sequence). J lost 6 bases, V lost 3 bases, and 5 bases had no gene match. The CDR3 has 14 residues. PCR used 60 Vbeta primers and 13 Jbeta primers. The table came from immunoSEQ multiplex PCR; TCRdb's copy has only in-frame clones and leaves some out. This table has roughly 180,000 clones, around 80% appearing once. V and J are TRBV19 and TRBJ1-5; 7 nucleotides agree with TRBD1. The material sequenced was PBMCs. This TCR derives from a woman aged 30 to 39 in good health and CMV-seronegative. In nucleotides, the CDR3 is TGTGCCAGTAGTATCCTAACAGGGGCTCAGCCCCAGCATTTT. Translation: CASSILTGAQPQHF.